This TCR beta chain was retrieved from a study of cytomegalovirus exposure and HLA in healthy donors. Overall study: Unique TCR beta sequences numbering about 100 million came from around 180 million T cells in an earlier analysis.

Study-wide points: Cytomegalovirus-associated TCR beta chains were listed, numbering around 150. TCR beta chain V- and J-gene trimming was linked, in a later analysis, to a missense variant in DCLRE1C.

Healthy people donating bone marrow made up the donors. A multiplex PCR was run with 60 Vbeta primers and 13 Jbeta primers. The table came from immunoSEQ multiplex PCR; TCRdb's copy has only in-frame clones and leaves some out. Altogether about 83,000 clones are present, around 81% being singletons, with the ten largest covering 1.5% to 2%. Trimming at V came to 3 bases and at J to 5 bases, leaving 3 bases not matched to a gene. The length of the CDR3 is 13 residues. Germline V gene data show CDR1 as LNHDA and CDR2 as SQIVND (reference sequence). Turning to this clone: Its antigen is as yet unknown. Other DNA sequences in the same sample also yield this CDR3.

The chain couples TRBV19 to TRBJ2-7; 8 bases are a match to TRBD2. This TCR derives from a woman aged 30 to 39 in good health and CMV-seronegative. The source material was PBMCs. CDR3 sequence: CASSIGLADEQYF. CDR3 DNA: TGTGCCAGTAGTATTGGACTAGCCGACGAGCAGTACTTC.